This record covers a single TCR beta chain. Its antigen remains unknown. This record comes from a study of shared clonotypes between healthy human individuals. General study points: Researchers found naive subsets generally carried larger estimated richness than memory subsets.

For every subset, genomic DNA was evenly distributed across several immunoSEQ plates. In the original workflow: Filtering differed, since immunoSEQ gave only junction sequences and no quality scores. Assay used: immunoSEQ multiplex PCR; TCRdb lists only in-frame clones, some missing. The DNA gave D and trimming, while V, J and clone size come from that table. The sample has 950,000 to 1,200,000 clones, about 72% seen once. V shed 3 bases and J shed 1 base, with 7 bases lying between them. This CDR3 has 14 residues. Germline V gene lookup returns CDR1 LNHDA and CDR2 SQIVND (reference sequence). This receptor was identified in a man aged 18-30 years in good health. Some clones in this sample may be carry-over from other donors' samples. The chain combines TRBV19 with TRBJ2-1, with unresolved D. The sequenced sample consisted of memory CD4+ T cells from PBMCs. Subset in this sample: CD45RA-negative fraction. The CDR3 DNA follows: TGTGCCAGTAGTATGAGAACGTCCTACAATGAGCAGTTCTTC. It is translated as CASSMRTSYNEQFF.